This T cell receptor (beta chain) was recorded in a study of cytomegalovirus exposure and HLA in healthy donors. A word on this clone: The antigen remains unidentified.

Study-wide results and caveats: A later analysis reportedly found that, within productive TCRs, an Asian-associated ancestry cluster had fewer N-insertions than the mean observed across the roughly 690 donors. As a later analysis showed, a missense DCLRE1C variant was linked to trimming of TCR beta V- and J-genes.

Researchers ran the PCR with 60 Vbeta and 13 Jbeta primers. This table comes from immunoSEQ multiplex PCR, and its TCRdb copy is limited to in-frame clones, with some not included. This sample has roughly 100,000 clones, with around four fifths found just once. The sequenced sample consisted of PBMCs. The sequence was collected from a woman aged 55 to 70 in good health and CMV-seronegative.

In DNA, the CDR3 is TGTGCCACCCGGGTTGGCTACACCTTC. Its protein product is CATRVGYTF. The genes are TRBV10-3 and TRBJ1-2; D ambiguous. Germline V gene data show CDR1 as ENHRY and CDR2 as SYGVKD. This CDR3 has 9 residues. The V gene lost 10 bases and the J gene lost 7 bases, with 7 bases spanning the gap.